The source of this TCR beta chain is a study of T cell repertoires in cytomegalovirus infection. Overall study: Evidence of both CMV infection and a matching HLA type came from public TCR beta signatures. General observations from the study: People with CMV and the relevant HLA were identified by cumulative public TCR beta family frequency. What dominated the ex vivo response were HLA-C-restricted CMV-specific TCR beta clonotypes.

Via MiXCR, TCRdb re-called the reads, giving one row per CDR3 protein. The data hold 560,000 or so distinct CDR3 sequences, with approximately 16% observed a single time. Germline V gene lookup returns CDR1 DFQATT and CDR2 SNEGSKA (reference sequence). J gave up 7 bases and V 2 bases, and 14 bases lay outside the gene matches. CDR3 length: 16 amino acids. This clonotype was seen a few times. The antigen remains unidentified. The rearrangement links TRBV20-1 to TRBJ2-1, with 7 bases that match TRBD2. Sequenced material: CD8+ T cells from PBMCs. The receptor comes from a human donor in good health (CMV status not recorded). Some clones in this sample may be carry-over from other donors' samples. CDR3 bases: TGCAGTGCTAGACAGTCCCCAGCGGGGTTTAGAAATGAGCAGTTCTTC. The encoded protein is CSARQSPAGFRNEQFF.